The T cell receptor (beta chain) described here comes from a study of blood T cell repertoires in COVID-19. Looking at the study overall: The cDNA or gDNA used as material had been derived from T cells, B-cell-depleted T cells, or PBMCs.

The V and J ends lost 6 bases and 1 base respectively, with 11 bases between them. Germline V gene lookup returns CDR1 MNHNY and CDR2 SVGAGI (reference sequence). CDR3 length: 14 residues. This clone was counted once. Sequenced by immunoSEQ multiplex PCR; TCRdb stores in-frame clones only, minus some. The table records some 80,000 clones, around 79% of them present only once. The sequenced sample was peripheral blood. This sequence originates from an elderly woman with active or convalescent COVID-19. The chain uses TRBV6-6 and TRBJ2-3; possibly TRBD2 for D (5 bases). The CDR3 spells CASSPEGRTDTQYF. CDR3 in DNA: TGTGCCAGCAGCCCAGAGGGCCGCACAGATACGCAGTATTTT.